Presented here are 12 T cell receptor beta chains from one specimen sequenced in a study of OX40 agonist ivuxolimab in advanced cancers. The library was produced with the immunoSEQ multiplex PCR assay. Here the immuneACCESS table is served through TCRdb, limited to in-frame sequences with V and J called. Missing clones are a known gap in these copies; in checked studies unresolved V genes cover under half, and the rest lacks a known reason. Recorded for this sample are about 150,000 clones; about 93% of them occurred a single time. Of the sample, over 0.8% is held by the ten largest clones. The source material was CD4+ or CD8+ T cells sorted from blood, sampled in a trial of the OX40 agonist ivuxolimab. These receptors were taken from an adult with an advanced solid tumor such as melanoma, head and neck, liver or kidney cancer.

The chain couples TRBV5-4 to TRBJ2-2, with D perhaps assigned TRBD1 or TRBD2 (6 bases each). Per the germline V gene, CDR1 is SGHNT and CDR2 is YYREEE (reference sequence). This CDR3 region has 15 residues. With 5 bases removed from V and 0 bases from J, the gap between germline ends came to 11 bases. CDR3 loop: CASSLGGTNTGELFF. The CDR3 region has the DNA TGTGCCAGCAGTTTAGGGGGGACGAACACCGGGGAGCTGTTTTTT.

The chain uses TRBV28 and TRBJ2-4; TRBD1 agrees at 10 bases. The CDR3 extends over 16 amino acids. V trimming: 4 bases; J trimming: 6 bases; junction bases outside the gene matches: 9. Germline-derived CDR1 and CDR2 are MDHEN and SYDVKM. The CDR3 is CASSWPWDRGLNIQYF. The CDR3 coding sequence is TGTGCCAGCAGTTGGCCGTGGGACAGGGGTTTAAACATTCAGTACTTC.

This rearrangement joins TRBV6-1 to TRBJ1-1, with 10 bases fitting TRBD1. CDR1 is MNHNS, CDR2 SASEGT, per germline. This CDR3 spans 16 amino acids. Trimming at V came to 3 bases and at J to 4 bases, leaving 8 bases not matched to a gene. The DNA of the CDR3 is TGTGCCAGCAGTGATCCGGGACAGGGGAGGGGCACTGAAGCTTTCTTT. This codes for CASSDPGQGRGTEAFF.

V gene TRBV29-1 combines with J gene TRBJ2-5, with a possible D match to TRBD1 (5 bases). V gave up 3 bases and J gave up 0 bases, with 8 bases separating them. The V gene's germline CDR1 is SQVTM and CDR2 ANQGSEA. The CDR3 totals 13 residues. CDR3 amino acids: CSVEGQDQETQYF. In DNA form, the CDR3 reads TGCAGCGTTGAGGGGCAGGACCAAGAGACCCAGTACTTC.

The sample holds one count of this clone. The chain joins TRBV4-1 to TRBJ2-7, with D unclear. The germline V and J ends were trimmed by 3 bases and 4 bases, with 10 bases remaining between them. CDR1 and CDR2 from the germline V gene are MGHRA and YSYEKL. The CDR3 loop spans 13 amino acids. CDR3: CASSQTAEYEQYF. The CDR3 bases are TGCGCCAGCAGCCAGACGGCGGAGTACGAGCAGTACTTC.

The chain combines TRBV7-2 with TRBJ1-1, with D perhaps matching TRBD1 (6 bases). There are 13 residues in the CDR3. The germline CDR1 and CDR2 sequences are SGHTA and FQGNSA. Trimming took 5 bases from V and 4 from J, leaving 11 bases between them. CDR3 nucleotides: TGTGCCAGCAGCAGACAGGAGGGCACTGAAGCTTTCTTT. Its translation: CASSRQEGTEAFF.

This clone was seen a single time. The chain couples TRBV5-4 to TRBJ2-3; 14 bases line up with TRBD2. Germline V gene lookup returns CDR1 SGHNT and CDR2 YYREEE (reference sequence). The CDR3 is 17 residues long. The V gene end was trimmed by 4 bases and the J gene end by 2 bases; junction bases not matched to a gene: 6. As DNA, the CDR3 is TGTGCCAGCAGCCGGGGACTAGCGGGGGCCCTCACAGATACGCAGTATTTT. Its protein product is CASSRGLAGALTDTQYF. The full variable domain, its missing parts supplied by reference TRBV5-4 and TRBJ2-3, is ETGVTQSPTHLIKTRGQQVTLRCSSQSGHNTVSWYQQALGQGPQFIFQYYREEENGRGNFPPRFSGLQFPNYSSELNVNALELDDSALYLCASSRGLAGALTDTQYFGPGTRLTVL.

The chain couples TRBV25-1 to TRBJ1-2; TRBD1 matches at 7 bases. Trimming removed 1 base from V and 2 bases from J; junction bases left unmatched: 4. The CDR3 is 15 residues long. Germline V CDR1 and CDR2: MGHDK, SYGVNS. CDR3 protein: CASSESTGRNYGYTF. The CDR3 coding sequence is TGTGCCAGCAGTGAATCGACAGGGAGAAACTATGGCTACACCTTC.

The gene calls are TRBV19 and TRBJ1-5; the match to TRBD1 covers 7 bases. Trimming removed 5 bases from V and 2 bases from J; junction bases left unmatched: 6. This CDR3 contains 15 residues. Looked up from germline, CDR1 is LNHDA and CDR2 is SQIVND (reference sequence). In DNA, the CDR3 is TGTGCCAGTAGTCTAGGGGGCGGAGGCAATCAGCCCCAGCATTTT. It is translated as CASSLGGGGNQPQHF.

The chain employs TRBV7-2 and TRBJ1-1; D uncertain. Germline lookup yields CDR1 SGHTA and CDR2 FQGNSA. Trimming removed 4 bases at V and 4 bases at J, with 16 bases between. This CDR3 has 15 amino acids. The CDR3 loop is CASSSVGWDVTEAFF. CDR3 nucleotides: TGTGCCAGCAGCTCCGTGGGTTGGGATGTCACTGAAGCTTTCTTT.

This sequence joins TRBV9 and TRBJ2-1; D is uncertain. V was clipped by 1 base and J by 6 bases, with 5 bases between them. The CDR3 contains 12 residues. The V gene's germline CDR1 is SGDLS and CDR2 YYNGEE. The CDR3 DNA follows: TGTGCCAGCAGCGTACTAGGCAATGAGCAGTTCTTC. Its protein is CASSVLGNEQFF.

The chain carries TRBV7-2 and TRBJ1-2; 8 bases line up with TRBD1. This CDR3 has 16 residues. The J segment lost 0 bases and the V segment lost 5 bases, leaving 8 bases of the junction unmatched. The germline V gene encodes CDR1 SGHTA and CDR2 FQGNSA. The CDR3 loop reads CASSGTGQGANYGYTF. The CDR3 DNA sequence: TGTGCCAGCAGCGGAACAGGACAGGGAGCTAACTATGGCTACACCTTC.